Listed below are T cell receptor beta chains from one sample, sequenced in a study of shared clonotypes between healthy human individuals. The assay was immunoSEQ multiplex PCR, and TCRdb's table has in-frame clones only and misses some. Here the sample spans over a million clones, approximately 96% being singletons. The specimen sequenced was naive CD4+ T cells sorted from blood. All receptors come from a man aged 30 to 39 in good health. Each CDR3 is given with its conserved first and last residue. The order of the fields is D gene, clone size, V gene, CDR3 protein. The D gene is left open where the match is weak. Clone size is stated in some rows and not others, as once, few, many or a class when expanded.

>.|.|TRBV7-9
CASSLASGNTGELFF
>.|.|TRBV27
CASSRPPGGTEAFF
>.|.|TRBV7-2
CASSLASNQPQHF
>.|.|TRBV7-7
CASSSSATADTQYF
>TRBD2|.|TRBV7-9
CASSRRLTGGTDTGELFF
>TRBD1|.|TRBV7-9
CASSRVQGAADKLFF
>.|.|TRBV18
CASSPGGRNTEAFF
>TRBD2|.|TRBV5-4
CASSLLLAGVYNEQFF
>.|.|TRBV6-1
CASSDQALKISYNEQFF
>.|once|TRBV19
CASSIWGAGGNEQFF
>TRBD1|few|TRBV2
CASSITGGTEKLFF
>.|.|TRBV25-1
CASSEFRGRDNEQFF
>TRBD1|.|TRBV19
CASSIVGQGTYEQYF
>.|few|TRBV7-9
CASSLGGNTIYF
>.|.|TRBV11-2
CASSLGVRGVDYGYTF
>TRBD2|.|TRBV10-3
CAISESRAGVSHEQYF
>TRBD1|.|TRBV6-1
CASSESQGASKAFF
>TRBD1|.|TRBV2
CASSGTTGGDSHSGNTIYF
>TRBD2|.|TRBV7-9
CASSFNRASGMEYTGELFF
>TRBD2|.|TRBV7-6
CASSLAGGGPPDTQYF
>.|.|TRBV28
CASSLGRVNTEAFF
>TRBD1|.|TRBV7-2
CASSLVTGGNYGYTF
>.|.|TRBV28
CASSLLEKLFF
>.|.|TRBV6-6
CASSLAVPEQFF
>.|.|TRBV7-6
CASSDSQGMNTEAFF
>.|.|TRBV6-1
CASSERSSGGYTF
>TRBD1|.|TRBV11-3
CASSLGQGMNTEAFF
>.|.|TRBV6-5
CASSRLGQPQHF
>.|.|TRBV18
CASSHGNIPTNEKLFF
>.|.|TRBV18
CASSPTGRQESSGANVLTF
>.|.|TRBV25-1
CASSESLGPHSYEQYF
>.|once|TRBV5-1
CASRQGGLSLSSYNEQFF
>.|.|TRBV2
CASSERTTNTGELFF